Shown below are 26 T cell receptor beta chains from a single sample sequenced in a study of regulatory T cells in long-lasting Graves disease (dated by TCRdb to the early 2020s). The intended sense of this specimen's time point label: newly diagnosed GD, antithyroid drugs for less than 3 months. RNA was extracted from PBMCs in TRIzol for both TCR sequencing and RNA sequencing. Preparation of the library involved multiplex PCR. The reads were generated on an Illumina HiSeq 4000. TCR beta libraries were built with iRepertoire HTBI primers and Arm-PCR amplification of CDR3 regions. Through fastp at Q25 and MiXCR, TCRdb rebuilt clones from the public reads, retaining in-frame beta chains. Every CDR3 protein is listed once, alongside the most common genes and DNA of its rows. Here the sample has roughly 440,000 distinct CDR3 sequences; 16% occur a single time. Of the sample, around a quarter is held by the ten largest clones.

These records were also assigned to another study, of T cells in Graves' hyperthyroidism and ophthalmopathy.

The starting material was peripheral blood mononuclear cells (PBMCs), obtained at new diagnosis, from a patient treated with antithyroid drugs. These receptor sequences come from a woman aged 18-29 years with Graves disease. Donor details come from another sample of the same person, matched by shared clones.

This clonotype came up a few times. V is TRBV30 and J is TRBJ2-6; D not resolved. Trimming removed 2 bases at V and 0 bases at J, with 8 bases between. Per the germline V gene, CDR1 is GTSNPN and CDR2 is SVGIG (reference sequence). This CDR3 is built from 15 residues. The CDR3 loop is CAWSSASSGANVLTF. DNA for the CDR3: TGTGCCTGGAGTTCAGCCAGCTCTGGGGCCAACGTCCTGACTTTC.

The sample holds many counts of this clonotype. The J gene is TRBJ2-7, the V gene TRBV13; tentatively, D is TRBD1 (6 bases). Per germline, CDR1 PRHDT and CDR2 FYEKMQ (reference sequence). Trimming shortened V by 5 bases and J by 6 bases, and 17 bases separated the two germline ends. This CDR3 is built from 14 residues. CDR3: CASSTYNRVAEQYF. CDR3 DNA sequence: TGTGCCAGCAGCACCTACAACAGGGTTGCCGAGCAGTACTTC.

As to this clonotype: A much larger clone sits a single nucleotide away, making a read error possible. The V call is TRBV28, the J call TRBJ2-7; D unresolved. In germline, CDR1 is MDHEN, CDR2 SYDVKM. This CDR3 region has 17 residues. The CDR3 reads CASSFRVSYSRTYEQHF. CDR3 DNA: TGTGCCAGCAGTTTTAGGGTTTCGTACAGTAGAACCTACGAGCAGCACTTC.

At least ten counts were recorded for this clonotype. The J gene is TRBJ1-2, the V gene TRBV5-5; 7 bases are shared with TRBD1. From germline, CDR1 is SGHKS and CDR2 YYEKEE (reference sequence). This CDR3 comprises 14 residues. Trimming cost V 4 bases and J 5 bases; bases outside gene matches: 8. In DNA, the CDR3 is TGTGCCAGCAGCGGGGCGGGACAGAATTATGGCTACACCTTC. It is translated as CASSGAGQNYGYTF.

This clonotype was detected a few times. The chain couples TRBV12-3 or TRBV12-4 to TRBJ2-1; D may be TRBD2 (7 bases). Trimming took 6 bases from V and 4 from J, leaving 19 bases between them. CDR3 length equals 16 residues. This chain's CDR3 is CASRPYGRGVYNEQFF. CDR3 bases: TGTGCCAGCAGGCCCTATGGGAGGGGGGTATACAATGAGCAGTTCTTC.

The chain carries TRBV6-5 and TRBJ2-7; 9 bases are shared with TRBD2. CDR1 MNHEY and CDR2 SVGAGI come from the germline V gene. The junction had 11 bases not matched to a gene; V was cut back by 4 bases and J by 4 bases. There are 16 residues in the CDR3. This CDR3 reads CASSSNLLAGWYEQYF. CDR3 sequence (DNA): TGTGCCAGCAGTTCCAATCTACTAGCGGGTTGGTACGAGCAGTACTTC.

The genes are TRBV11-2 and TRBJ2-3; 10 positions agree with TRBD2. Germline trimming cut 5 bases from V and 4 bases from J; bases unmatched to any gene: 6. The CDR3 is 15 amino acids. The germline CDR1 and CDR2 sequences are SGHAT and FQNNGV. In DNA form, the CDR3 reads TGTGCCAGCAGCGTAGGTAGCGGGAGGTCAGATACGCAGTATTTT. It encodes CASSVGSGRSDTQYF.

J is TRBJ1-2 and V is TRBV20-1; weak D call: TRBD1 (5 bases). The CDR3 spans 11 residues. Looked up from germline, CDR1 is DFQATT and CDR2 is SNEGSKA (reference sequence). With 8 bases removed from V and 2 bases from J, the gap between germline ends came to 9 bases. The CDR3 DNA reads as TGCAGTATCCAGGGAAACTATGGCTACACCTTC. It yields the protein CSIQGNYGYTF.

This chain uses TRBV24-1 with TRBJ2-5; the match to TRBD1 covers 12 bases. This CDR3 spans 14 amino acids. Per the germline V gene, CDR1 is KGHDR and CDR2 is SFDVKD. Trimming at V came to 9 bases and at J to 5 bases, leaving 6 bases not matched to a gene. CDR3 protein: CATEGQGASETQYF. The DNA of the CDR3 is TGTGCCACCGAGGGACAGGGGGCGAGTGAGACCCAGTACTTC.

The chain carries TRBV19 and TRBJ1-5; 9 bases are a match to TRBD1. With V trimmed by 4 bases and J by 1 base, 5 bases remained unmatched. Looked up from germline, CDR1 is LNHDA and CDR2 is SQIVND (reference sequence). CDR3 length: 16 amino acids. In DNA form, the CDR3 reads TGTGCCAGTAGTACCCGGGACAGGGCAAGCAATCAGCCCCAGCATTTT. Translating it yields CASSTRDRASNQPQHF.

Many counts were recorded for this clonotype. The chain carries TRBV28 and TRBJ2-3, with D possibly TRBD2 on 6 matching bases. Trimming cost V 6 bases and J 1 base, with 23 bases left between them. This CDR3 has 18 residues. Germline V gene sequence: CDR1 MDHEN, CDR2 SYDVKM. Here the CDR3 DNA reads TGTGCCAGCAGCCCACCGGGGACGGGAGTGTCGGGCACAGATACGCAGTATTTT. It codes for CASSPPGTGVSGTDTQYF.

This clonotype was counted between two and nine times. This chain joins TRBV25-1 and TRBJ2-5, with a weak D call TRBD1 (7 bases). Between the trimmed V and J ends, which lost 3 bases and 7 bases, there was a span of 15 bases. The CDR3 has 14 amino acids. Germline-derived CDR1 and CDR2 are MGHDK and SYGVNS. The CDR3 region is CASSEVAAGGTQYF. Here the CDR3 DNA reads TGTGCCAGCAGTGAGGTAGCGGCAGGGGGGACCCAGTACTTC.

As to this clonotype: A much larger clonotype is one base distant, so this may be a read error. The chain carries TRBV28 and TRBJ2-7; D is perhaps TRBD1 (6 bases). Germline CDR1 MDHEN, CDR2 SYDVKM. V dropped 6 bases and J dropped 1 base, with 16 bases sitting between them. The CDR3 spans 15 residues. The CDR3 here is CASSPRDKGSYEQYF. As DNA, the CDR3 is TGTGCCAGCAGCCCCCGGGACAAGGGATCCTACGAGCAGTACTTC.

There are many counts of this clonotype. J is TRBJ2-7 and V is TRBV6-1; unclear D gene. Germline V CDR1 and CDR2: MNHNS, SASEGT. Trimming took 6 bases from V and 2 from J, leaving 11 bases between them. There are 13 residues in the CDR3. The CDR3, as DNA: TGTGCCAGCAGGACGGCAGTCACCTACGAGCAGTACTTC. Its translation is CASRTAVTYEQYF.

The rearrangement uses TRBV27 and TRBJ2-5; D may match TRBD1 or TRBD2 (6 bases each). The CDR3 contains 14 residues. Trimming removed 6 bases from V and 1 base from J, with 12 bases in between. From germline, CDR1 is MNHEY and CDR2 SMNVEV (reference sequence). The CDR3 coding sequence is TGTGCCAGCAGGCCAGGGGACTCCCAAGAGACCCAGTACTTC. This codes for CASRPGDSQETQYF.

The chain is built from TRBV14 and TRBJ2-1; the D is unclear. CDR1 and CDR2 (germline): SGHDN, FVKESK. The CDR3 has 12 residues. V lost 4 bases and J 10 bases, leaving 11 bases between the germline ends. As DNA, the CDR3 is TGTGCCAGCAGCCCTAACATGAGAGAGCAGTTCTTC. Residues: CASSPNMREQFF.

This clonotype has a count of ten or more. This rearrangement joins TRBV10-1 to TRBJ2-1; TRBD1 might be the D (6 bases). CDR1 is WNHNN and CDR2 is SYGVQD in the germline V gene (reference sequence). CDR3 length: 11 residues. Trimming took off 6 bases at V and 11 bases at J, with 11 bases between the two ends. CDR3 sequence (DNA): TGCGCCAGCAGGAGAGACAGGAAGCAGTTCTTC. This codes for CASRRDRKQFF.

V usage is TRBV28 and J usage is TRBJ2-1, with TRBD1 matching over 9 bases. Per the germline V gene, CDR1 is MDHEN and CDR2 is SYDVKM. The CDR3 extends over 17 amino acids. Trimming took 5 bases from V and 0 from J; bases not matched to a gene: 8. The CDR3 bases are TGTGCCAGCAGTATAACAGGGGGCGGAAGCTCCTACAATGAGCAGTTCTTC. Translated, it gives CASSITGGGSSYNEQFF.

This clonotype was counted at least ten times. This chain connects TRBV7-2 to TRBJ2-7, with 7 bases fitting TRBD1. Germline V gives CDR1 SGHTA, CDR2 FQGNSA. V dropped 5 bases and J dropped 4; count of bases not matched to a gene: 8. The CDR3 contains 14 residues. The CDR3 sequence is CASSETGVLYEQYF. The CDR3 DNA follows: TGTGCCAGCAGCGAAACAGGGGTCCTATACGAGCAGTACTTC.

This clonotype was seen more than once but under ten times. With only one base between it and a far larger clone, this is likely a read error. For the CDR3, the DNA is TGCAGTGCCAGGGGGTCCCTCGGATACGAGCAGTTCTTC. Protein product: CSARGSLGYEQFF. This chain joins TRBV20-1 and TRBJ2-1; 7 nucleotides agree with TRBD1. V shed 6 bases, J shed 10 bases, and the junction held 12 bases outside the gene matches. The CDR3 is 13 residues long. Germline V gives CDR1 DFQATT, CDR2 SNEGSKA (reference sequence).

This clonotype was recorded at least ten times. The chain carries TRBV28 and TRBJ1-4; no reliable D call. The CDR3 extends over 16 amino acids. CDR1 and CDR2 from the germline V gene are MDHEN and SYDVKM. Trimming took off 7 bases at V and 0 bases at J, with 15 bases between the two ends. The CDR3: CASTRPSGATNEKLFF. Written as DNA, the CDR3 is TGTGCCAGCACCCGCCCTTCAGGCGCAACTAATGAAAAACTGTTTTTT.

This chain connects TRBV19 to TRBJ2-7; TRBD2 agrees at 8 bases. Germline-derived CDR1 and CDR2 are LNHDA and SQIVND (reference sequence). This CDR3 has 14 amino acids. The junction had 4 bases not matched to a gene; V was cut back by 3 bases and J by 3 bases. The CDR3 DNA is TGTGCCAGTAGTATTCGGGAGGGTTACTACGAGCAGTACTTC. Encoded protein: CASSIREGYYEQYF.

V and J are TRBV27 and TRBJ2-7; D assignment may be TRBD1 or TRBD2 (6 bases each). The CDR3 totals 14 residues. Trimming left V 3 bases short and J 4 bases short, with 13 bases between. Germline CDR1 and CDR2: MNHEY and SMNVEV (reference sequence). The CDR3 sequence is CASSFGGRIYEQYF. In DNA, the CDR3 is TGTGCCAGCAGTTTTGGGGGGCGCATTTACGAGCAGTACTTC.

This clonotype has a handful of counts. V and J are TRBV6-2 or TRBV6-3 and TRBJ2-7; D tentatively fits TRBD1 or TRBD2 (6 bases each). The CDR3 length is 12 residues. Germline loops: CDR1 MNHEY, CDR2 SVGEGT. Trimming pared 6 bases from V and 7 bases from J, leaving 13 bases between. DNA for the CDR3: TGTGCCAGCAGACCGGGGGCGGGTGAGCAGTACTTC. Protein: CASRPGAGEQYF.

About this clonotype itself: Being one base from a much bigger clone, this may be a read error. The chain is built from TRBV6-1 and TRBJ2-7; D could derive from TRBD1 or TRBD2 (5 bases each). The CDR3 extends over 15 amino acids. CDR1 is MNHNS, CDR2 SASEGT, per germline. The V gene lost 6 bases and the J gene lost 2 bases, with 17 bases spanning the gap. The CDR3 reads CASREDFRGAYEQYF. In nucleotides, the CDR3 is TGTGCCAGCAGGGAGGACTTCCGAGGGGCCTACGAGCAGTACTTC.

The rearrangement links TRBV2 to TRBJ2-7; 9 nucleotides agree with TRBD1. The trim removed 6 bases at V and 3 bases at J, leaving 6 bases unmatched. This CDR3 is built from 14 residues. The germline gives CDR1 SNHLY, CDR2 FYNNEI. CDR3 DNA sequence: TGTGCCAGCAGAGCCGGGACAGGGCTCTACGAGCAGTACTTC. Translating it yields CASRAGTGLYEQYF.